This TCR beta chain was obtained from a study of T cells in Graves' hyperthyroidism and ophthalmopathy. Researchers defined stable Graves' hyperthyroidism as no ophthalmopathy progression within 18 months. V gave up 5 bases and J gave up 0 bases, with 14 bases separating them. The CDR3 is 16 residues long. Germline V gives CDR1 SGHTA, CDR2 FQGNSA. The source material, RNA transcripts, was used to amplify TCR beta CDR3 regions. Researchers ran a first-round RT-PCR on the TCR CDR3 using the HTBI primer set. MiXCR, run by TCRdb on the multiplex PCR reads, gives a single entry per CDR3 protein. This table holds a few hundred thousand distinct CDR3 sequences, about a sixth found once.

The sample taken for sequencing was blood. The chain couples TRBV7-2 to TRBJ1-3; D unclear. The sequence came from a man aged 35 to 55 with Graves' hyperthyroidism. CDR3 residues: CASSPSFVVSGNTIYF. The CDR3 DNA reads as TGTGCCAGCAGCCCCAGCTTTGTAGTCTCTGGAAACACCATATATTTT.